The 30 T cell receptor beta chains below come from one sample, sequenced in a study of T cells expressing NK-cell markers. From its re-call of the 5' RACE reads, TCRdb lists each CDR3 protein once, without DNA. With more than 120,000 distinct CDR3 sequences in the sample, the ten largest clones hold 12%. The sample consisted of blood T cells: a sorted CD56 or NKG2C T cell subset, CD4+ or CD8+ T cells, or bulk PBMC T cells (not recorded which). Receptor source: a man between 18 and 35 years old in good health.

V usage is TRBV7-9 and J usage is TRBJ2-1. This CDR3 spans 14 amino acids. CDR1 is SEHNR, CDR2 FQNEAQ, per germline (reference sequence). Here the CDR3 reads CASSVTPAGDEQFF.

J is TRBJ1-3 and V is TRBV9. In germline, CDR1 is SGDLS, CDR2 YYNGEE. The CDR3 is 13 residues long. The chain's CDR3 is CASTATRGNTIYF.

The genes are TRBV30 and TRBJ2-1; TCRdb returns TRBD1, unconfirmable since there is no DNA. Germline CDR1 reads GTSNPN; CDR2 reads SVGIG (reference sequence). This CDR3 is 14 amino acids long. The CDR3 is CAWCPPLGWGEQFF.

The chain joins TRBV10-1 to TRBJ2-5; there is no DNA to check the TCRdb D call of TRBD1. CDR3 size: 15 residues. Germline CDR1 reads WNHNN; CDR2 reads SYGVQD (reference sequence). The CDR3 sequence: CASSLTQGGEETQYF.

The gene calls are TRBV6-6 and TRBJ2-7. Germline CDR1 reads MNHNY; CDR2 reads SVGAGI (reference sequence). The CDR3 totals 13 residues. CDR3 protein: CASSYYSTYEQYF.

The genes are TRBV20-1 and TRBJ2-1; TCRdb's D call, TRBD2, is unchecked because there is no DNA. The length of the CDR3 is 17 residues. Germline CDR1 is DFQATT and CDR2 is SNEGSKA (reference sequence). The CDR3 is CSARDGTSGRRNNEQFF.

V gene TRBV11-3 combines with J gene TRBJ2-7; with no DNA, the TCRdb D assignment of TRBD1 cannot be verified. From germline, CDR1 is SGHNT and CDR2 YENEEA. There are 15 residues in the CDR3. CDR3 sequence: CASSERTGTGYEQYF.

This chain connects TRBV7-9 to TRBJ2-5; the TCRdb call, TRBD1, lacks DNA for checking. Per germline, CDR1 SEHNR and CDR2 FQNEAQ (reference sequence). The CDR3 is made up of 16 amino acids. The CDR3 here is CASSLAGQGKGETQYF.

This chain uses TRBV5-6 with TRBJ2-3. Germline V gene sequence: CDR1 SGHDT, CDR2 YYEEEE. The CDR3 sequence is 13 residues long. CDR3 residues: CASCLRITDTQYF.

This sequence joins TRBV5-1 and TRBJ1-2; TCRdb returns TRBD1, unconfirmable since there is no DNA. Germline V gene lookup returns CDR1 SGHRS and CDR2 YFSETQ. The CDR3 runs to 13 residues. CDR3 sequence: CASSYGQGDGYTF.

The V gene is TRBV7-2, the J gene TRBJ2-1; TCRdb designates TRBD2, a call that cannot be tested without DNA. The CDR3 has 13 amino acids. Germline V gene lookup returns CDR1 SGHTA and CDR2 FQGNSA. CDR3 sequence: CASSPAGSAEQFF.

CDR3 residues: CSARVPFLADQNTDTQYF. V usage is TRBV20-1 and J usage is TRBJ2-3; TCRdb reports TRBD2, a call that lacks DNA to check it against. The CDR3 is 18 amino acids. The germline V gene encodes CDR1 DFQATT and CDR2 SNEGSKA (reference sequence).

This chain links TRBV12-3 or TRBV12-4 with TRBJ2-7. The CDR3 runs 12 residues. The chain's CDR3 is CASAENFYEQYF.

J is TRBJ2-1 and V is TRBV7-8; TCRdb's D call, TRBD1, is unchecked because there is no DNA. In germline, CDR1 is SGHVS, CDR2 FQNEAQ. The CDR3 has 14 residues. This CDR3 is CASSLSGTGNEQFF.

The CDR3 reads CASSYEGSNYGYTF. The chain has TRBV6-5 and TRBJ1-2. Germline lookup yields CDR1 MNHEY and CDR2 SVGAGI. This CDR3 spans 14 amino acids.

The chain recombines TRBV12-3 or TRBV12-4 with TRBJ2-1; TCRdb outputs TRBD2, but without DNA this stays unchecked. The CDR3 is made up of 18 amino acids. The CDR3 reads CASSPGTSGSYSRNEQFF.

The chain is built from TRBV11-1 and TRBJ2-7; TCRdb's D call, TRBD1, is unchecked because there is no DNA. The CDR3 loop spans 14 amino acids. The germline gives CDR1 SGHAT, CDR2 FQDESV (reference sequence). CDR3 amino acids: CASSLVGQPYEQYF.

This chain joins TRBV7-9 and TRBJ2-5. CDR3 size: 13 residues. CDR1 and CDR2 (germline): SEHNR, FQNEAQ (reference sequence). CDR3: CASSLYSQETQYF.

V and J are TRBV23-1 and TRBJ2-3; the TCRdb D gene call, TRBD1, has no DNA to confirm it. TRBV23-1 is an open reading frame, and its role is uncertain. This CDR3 is 12 amino acids long. The CDR3 protein is CASDSYTDTQYF.

CDR3 in amino acids: CASSYASSYNEQFF. V gene TRBV25-1 combines with J gene TRBJ2-1. CDR3 length: 14 amino acids. Germline lookup yields CDR1 MGHDK and CDR2 SYGVNS.

The V and J genes are TRBV5-1 and TRBJ2-3; without DNA, the TCRdb call of TRBD1 cannot be checked. From germline, CDR1 is SGHRS and CDR2 YFSETQ. The CDR3 totals 15 residues. Here the CDR3 reads CASSPETGGTDTQYF. Full variable domain (rest looked up from reference TRBV5-1 and TRBJ2-3): KAGVTQTPRYLIKTRGQQVTLSCSPISGHRSVSWYQQTPGQGLQFLFEYFSETQRNKGNFPGRFSGRQFSNSRSEMNVSTLELGDSALYLCASSPETGGTDTQYFGPGTRLTVL.

V and J are TRBV7-6 and TRBJ1-5; TCRdb outputs TRBD1, but without DNA this stays unchecked. The germline V gene has CDR1 SGHVS and CDR2 FNYEAQ. This CDR3 is 15 amino acids long. This CDR3 reads CASSSEQGSNQPQHF.

This chain connects TRBV4-2 to TRBJ2-7; TCRdb returns TRBD2, unconfirmable since there is no DNA. This CDR3 region has 16 residues. Germline-derived CDR1 and CDR2 are LGHNA and YNFKEQ. The CDR3 loop reads CASSQETGGSTYEQYF.

The V gene is TRBV27, the J gene TRBJ2-7; the TCRdb call, TRBD1, lacks DNA for checking. The CDR3 loop spans 15 amino acids. Per germline, CDR1 MNHEY and CDR2 SMNVEV (reference sequence). The CDR3 region is CASSLETGVSYEQYF.

The chain joins TRBV5-6 to TRBJ2-7. This CDR3 region has 19 residues. Germline V gene lookup returns CDR1 SGHDT and CDR2 YYEEEE. The CDR3 here is CASSSTQLKIVEDSYEQYF.

The chain has TRBV6-5 and TRBJ2-5. Germline CDR1 and CDR2: MNHEY and SVGAGI. There are 14 residues in the CDR3. The CDR3 is CASSSLALQETQYF.

The CDR3: CASSYSVASEHNEQFF. The chain combines TRBV6-5 with TRBJ2-1; the D call of TRBD2 rests on TCRdb alone, since no DNA is present to check it. The germline V gene encodes CDR1 MNHEY and CDR2 SVGAGI. This CDR3 spans 16 amino acids.

The rearrangement uses TRBV13 and TRBJ2-7; TCRdb picks TRBD2, but there is no DNA to check that call. The CDR3 sequence is 15 residues long. Per germline, CDR1 PRHDT and CDR2 FYEKMQ (reference sequence). The chain's CDR3 is CASSTWTSGTYEQYF.

The V and J genes are TRBV29-1 and TRBJ2-1; absent DNA, TCRdb's TRBD2 call cannot be checked. CDR1 is SQVTM, CDR2 ANQGSEA, per germline. The CDR3 is made up of 15 amino acids. The CDR3 is CSVDGGEVANNEQFF.

The chain carries TRBV30 and TRBJ2-2; TCRdb outputs TRBD1, but without DNA this stays unchecked. Germline V gives CDR1 GTSNPN, CDR2 SVGIG (reference sequence). The CDR3 contains 14 residues. CDR3 in amino acids: CAWSRQGNTGELFF.